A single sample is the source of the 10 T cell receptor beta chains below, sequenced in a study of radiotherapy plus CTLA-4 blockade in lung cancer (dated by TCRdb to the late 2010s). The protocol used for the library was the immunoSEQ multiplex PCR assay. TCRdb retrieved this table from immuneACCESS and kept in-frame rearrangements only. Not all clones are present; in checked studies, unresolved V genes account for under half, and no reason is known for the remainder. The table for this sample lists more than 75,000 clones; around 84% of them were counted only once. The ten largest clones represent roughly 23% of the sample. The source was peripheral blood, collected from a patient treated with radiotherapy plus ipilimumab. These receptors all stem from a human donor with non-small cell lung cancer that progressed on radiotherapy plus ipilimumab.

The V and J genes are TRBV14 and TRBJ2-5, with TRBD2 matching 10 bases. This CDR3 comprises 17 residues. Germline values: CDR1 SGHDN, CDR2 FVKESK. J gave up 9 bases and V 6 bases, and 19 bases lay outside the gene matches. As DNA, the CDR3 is TGTGCCAGCAGTCGAAAGCCCCACGGGACTAGCGTGGAGGCCCAGTACTTC. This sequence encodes CASSRKPHGTSVEAQYF.

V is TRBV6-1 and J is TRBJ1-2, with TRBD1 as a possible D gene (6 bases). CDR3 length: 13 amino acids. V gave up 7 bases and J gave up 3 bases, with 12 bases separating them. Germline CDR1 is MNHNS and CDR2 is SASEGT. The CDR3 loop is CASKTGTDYGYTF. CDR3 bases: TGTGCCAGCAAAACAGGGACCGACTATGGCTACACCTTC.

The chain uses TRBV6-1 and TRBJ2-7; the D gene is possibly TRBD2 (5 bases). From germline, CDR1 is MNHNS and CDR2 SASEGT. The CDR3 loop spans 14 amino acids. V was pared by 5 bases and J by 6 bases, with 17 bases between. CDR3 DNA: TGTGCCAGCAGTTTGGACTCAGGAGTTTGCGAGCAGTACTTC. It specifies CASSLDSGVCEQYF.

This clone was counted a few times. The CDR3, as DNA: TGTGCCAGCAGGACTAGTTGGGGGGCGCTTGGAAACACCATATATTTT. Its protein is CASRTSWGALGNTIYF. The chain is built from TRBV28 and TRBJ1-3, with D perhaps TRBD1 (6 bases). V was trimmed by 6 bases and J by 3 bases, leaving 18 bases between them. Germline V gene lookup returns CDR1 MDHEN and CDR2 SYDVKM. CDR3 length: 16 residues.

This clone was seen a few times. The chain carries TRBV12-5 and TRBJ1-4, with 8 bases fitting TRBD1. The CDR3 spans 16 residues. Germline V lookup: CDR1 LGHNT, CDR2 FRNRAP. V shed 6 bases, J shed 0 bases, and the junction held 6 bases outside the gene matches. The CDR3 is CASGDRVRATNEKLFF. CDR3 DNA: TGTGCTAGTGGGGACAGGGTGAGGGCAACTAATGAAAAACTGTTTTTT.

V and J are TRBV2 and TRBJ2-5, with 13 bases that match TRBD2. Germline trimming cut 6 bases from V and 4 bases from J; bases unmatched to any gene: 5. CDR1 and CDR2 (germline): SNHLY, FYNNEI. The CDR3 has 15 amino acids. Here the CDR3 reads CASRGTSGRGETQYF. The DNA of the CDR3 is TGTGCCAGCAGGGGAACTAGCGGGAGGGGAGAGACCCAGTACTTC.

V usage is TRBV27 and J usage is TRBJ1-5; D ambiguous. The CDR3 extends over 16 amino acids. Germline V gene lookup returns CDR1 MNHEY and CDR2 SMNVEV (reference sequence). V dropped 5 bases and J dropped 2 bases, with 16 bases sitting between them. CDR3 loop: CASSAPPGWRNQPQHF. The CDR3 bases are TGTGCCAGCAGTGCCCCCCCCGGGTGGCGCAATCAGCCCCAGCATTTT.

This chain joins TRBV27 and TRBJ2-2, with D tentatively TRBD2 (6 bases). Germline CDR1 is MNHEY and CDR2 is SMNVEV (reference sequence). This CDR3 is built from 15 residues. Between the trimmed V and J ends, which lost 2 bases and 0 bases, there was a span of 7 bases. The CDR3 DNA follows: TGTGCCAGCAGTTTACGGAGGGCGAACACCGGGGAGCTGTTTTTT. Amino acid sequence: CASSLRRANTGELFF.

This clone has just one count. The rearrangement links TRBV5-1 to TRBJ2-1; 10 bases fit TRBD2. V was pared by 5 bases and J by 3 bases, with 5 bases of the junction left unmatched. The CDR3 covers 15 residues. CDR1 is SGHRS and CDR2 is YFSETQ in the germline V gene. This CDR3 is CASRPIAGGYNEQFF. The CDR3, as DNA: TGCGCCAGCAGACCGATAGCGGGGGGCTACAATGAGCAGTTCTTC. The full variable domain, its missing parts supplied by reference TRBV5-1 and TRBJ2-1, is KAGVTQTPRYLIKTRGQQVTLSCSPISGHRSVSWYQQTPGQGLQFLFEYFSETQRNKGNFPGRFSGRQFSNSRSEMNVSTLELGDSALYLCASRPIAGGYNEQFFGPGTRLTVL.

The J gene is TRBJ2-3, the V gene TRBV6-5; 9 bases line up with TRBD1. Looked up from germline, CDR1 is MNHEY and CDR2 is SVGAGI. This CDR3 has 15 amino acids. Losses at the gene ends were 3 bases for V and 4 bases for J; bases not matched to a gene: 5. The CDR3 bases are TGTGCCAGCAGTTATTCGGGACAGGGTTCAGATACGCAGTATTTT. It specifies CASSYSGQGSDTQYF.